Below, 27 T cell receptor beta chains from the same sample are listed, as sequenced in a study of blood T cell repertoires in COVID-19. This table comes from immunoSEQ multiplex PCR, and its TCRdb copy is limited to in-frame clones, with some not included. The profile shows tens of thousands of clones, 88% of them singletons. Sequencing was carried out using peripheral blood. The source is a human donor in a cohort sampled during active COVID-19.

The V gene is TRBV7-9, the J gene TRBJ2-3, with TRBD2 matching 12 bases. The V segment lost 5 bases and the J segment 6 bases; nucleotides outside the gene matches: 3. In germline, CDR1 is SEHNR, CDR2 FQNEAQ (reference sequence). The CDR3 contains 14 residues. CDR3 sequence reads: CASSQGTSGDTQYF. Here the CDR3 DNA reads TGTGCCAGCAGCCAGGGGACTAGCGGGGATACGCAGTATTTT.

This CDR3 is CASSPLGVDTEAFF. CDR3 DNA: TGTGCCAGCTCACCACTCGGGGTTGATACTGAAGCTTTCTTT. The chain links TRBV18 to TRBJ1-1; D unresolved. The CDR3 is made up of 14 amino acids. V lost 1 base and J 5 bases, leaving 11 bases between the germline ends. Germline lookup yields CDR1 KGHSH and CDR2 LQKENI.

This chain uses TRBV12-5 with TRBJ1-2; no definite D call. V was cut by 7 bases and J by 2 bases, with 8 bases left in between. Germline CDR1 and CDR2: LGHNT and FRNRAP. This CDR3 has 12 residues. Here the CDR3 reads CASALDNYGYTF. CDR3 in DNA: TGTGCTAGTGCCCTAGACAACTATGGCTACACCTTC. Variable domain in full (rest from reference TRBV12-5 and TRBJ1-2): DARVTQTPRHKVTEMGQEVTMRCQPILGHNTVFWYRQTMMQGLELLAYFRNRAPLDDSGMPKDRFSAEMPDATLATLKIQPSEPRDSAVYFCASALDNYGYTFGSGTRLTVV.

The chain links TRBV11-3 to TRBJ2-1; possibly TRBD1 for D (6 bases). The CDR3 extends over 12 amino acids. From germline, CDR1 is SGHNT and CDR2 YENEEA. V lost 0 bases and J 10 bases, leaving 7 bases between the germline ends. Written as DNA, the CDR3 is TGTGCCAGCAGCTTAGAACAGGGCGAGCAGTTCTTC. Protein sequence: CASSLEQGEQFF.

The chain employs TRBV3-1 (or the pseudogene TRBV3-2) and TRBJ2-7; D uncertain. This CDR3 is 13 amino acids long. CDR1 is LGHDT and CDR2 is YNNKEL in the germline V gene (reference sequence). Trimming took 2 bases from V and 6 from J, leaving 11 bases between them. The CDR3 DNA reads TGTGCCAGCAGCCAACAACAGTACTCCGAGCAGTACTTC. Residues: CASSQQQYSEQYF.

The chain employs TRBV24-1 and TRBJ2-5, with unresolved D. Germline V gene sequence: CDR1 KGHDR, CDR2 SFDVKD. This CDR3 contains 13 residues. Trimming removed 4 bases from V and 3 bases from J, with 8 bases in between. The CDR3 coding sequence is TGTGCCACCAGTGACTCCCCGGAAGAGACCCAGTACTTC. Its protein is CATSDSPEETQYF.

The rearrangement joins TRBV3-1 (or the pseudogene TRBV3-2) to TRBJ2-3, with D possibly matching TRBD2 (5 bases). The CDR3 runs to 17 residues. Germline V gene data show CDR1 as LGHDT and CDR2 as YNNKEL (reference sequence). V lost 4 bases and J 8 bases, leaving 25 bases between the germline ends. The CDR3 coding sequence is TGTGCCAGCAGCCCAACGTGGGAACCCTCTCCGGGATCTACGCAGTATTTT. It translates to CASSPTWEPSPGSTQYF.

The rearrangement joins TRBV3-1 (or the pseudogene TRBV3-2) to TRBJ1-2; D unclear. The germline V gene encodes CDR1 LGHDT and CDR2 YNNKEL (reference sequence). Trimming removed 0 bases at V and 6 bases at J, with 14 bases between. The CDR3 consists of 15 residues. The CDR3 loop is CASSQDNTARDGYTF. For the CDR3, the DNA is TGTGCCAGCAGCCAAGATAATACAGCAAGAGATGGCTACACCTTC.

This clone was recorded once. The CDR3 DNA is TGCGCCAGCAGCTCCTCCGGGACAAGGCAGGAGACCCAGTACTTC. It encodes CASSSSGTRQETQYF. J is TRBJ2-5 and V is TRBV5-1; maybe TRBD1 (6 bases). Deletions cut 3 bases from V and 5 bases from J, with 17 bases between. The CDR3 has 15 amino acids. CDR1 is SGHRS and CDR2 is YFSETQ in the germline V gene. Supplemented by reference TRBV5-1 and TRBJ2-5, the full variable domain reads KAGVTQTPRYLIKTRGQQVTLSCSPISGHRSVSWYQQTPGQGLQFLFEYFSETQRNKGNFPGRFSGRQFSNSRSEMNVSTLELGDSALYLCASSSSGTRQETQYFGPGTRLLVL.

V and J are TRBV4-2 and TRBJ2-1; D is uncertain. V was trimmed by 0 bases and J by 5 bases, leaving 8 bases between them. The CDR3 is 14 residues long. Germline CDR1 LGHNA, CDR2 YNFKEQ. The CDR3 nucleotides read TGTGCCAGCAGCCAAGATCTAAGAGACAATGAGCAGTTCTTC. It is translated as CASSQDLRDNEQFF.

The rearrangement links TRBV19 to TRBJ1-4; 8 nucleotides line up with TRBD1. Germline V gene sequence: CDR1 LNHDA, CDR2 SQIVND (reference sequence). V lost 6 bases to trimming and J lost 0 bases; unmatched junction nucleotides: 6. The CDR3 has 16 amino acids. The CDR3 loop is CASRIDRGATNEKLFF. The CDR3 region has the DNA TGTGCCAGTAGGATTGACAGGGGCGCAACTAATGAAAAACTGTTTTTT.

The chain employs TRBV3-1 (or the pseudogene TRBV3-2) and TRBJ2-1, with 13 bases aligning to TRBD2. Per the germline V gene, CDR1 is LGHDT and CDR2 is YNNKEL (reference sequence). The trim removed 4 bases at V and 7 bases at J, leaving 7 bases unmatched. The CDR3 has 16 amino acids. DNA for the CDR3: TGTGCCAGCAGCCGTAGCCAGGGACTAGCGGGAAATGAGCAGTTCTTC. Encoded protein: CASSRSQGLAGNEQFF.

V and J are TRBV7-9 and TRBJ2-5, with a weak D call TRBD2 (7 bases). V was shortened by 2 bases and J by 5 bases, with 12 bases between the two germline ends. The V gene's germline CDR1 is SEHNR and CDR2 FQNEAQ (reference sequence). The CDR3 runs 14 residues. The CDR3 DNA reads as TGTGCCAGCAGCTTAAGGGGGGGCATCGAGACCCAGTACTTC. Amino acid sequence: CASSLRGGIETQYF.

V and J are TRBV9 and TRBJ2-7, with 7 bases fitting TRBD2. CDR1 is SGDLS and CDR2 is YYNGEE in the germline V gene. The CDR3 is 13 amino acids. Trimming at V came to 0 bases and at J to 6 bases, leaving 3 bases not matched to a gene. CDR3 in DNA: TGTGCCAGCAGCGTAGGGGGAGGGCGCGAGCAGTACTTC. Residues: CASSVGGGREQYF.

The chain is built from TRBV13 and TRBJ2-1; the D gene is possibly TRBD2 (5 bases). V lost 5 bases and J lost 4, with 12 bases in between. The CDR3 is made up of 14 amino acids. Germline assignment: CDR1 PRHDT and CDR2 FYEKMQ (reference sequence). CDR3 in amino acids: CASSPTGSYNEQFF. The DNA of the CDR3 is TGTGCCAGCAGCCCAACGGGGTCATACAATGAGCAGTTCTTC.

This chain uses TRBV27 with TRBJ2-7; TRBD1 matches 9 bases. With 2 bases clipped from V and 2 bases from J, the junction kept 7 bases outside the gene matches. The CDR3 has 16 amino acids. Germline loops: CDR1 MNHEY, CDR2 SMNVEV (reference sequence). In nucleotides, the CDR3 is TGTGCCAGCAGTTTAACCGGGACAGGGCCCACCTACGAGCAGTACTTC. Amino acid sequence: CASSLTGTGPTYEQYF.

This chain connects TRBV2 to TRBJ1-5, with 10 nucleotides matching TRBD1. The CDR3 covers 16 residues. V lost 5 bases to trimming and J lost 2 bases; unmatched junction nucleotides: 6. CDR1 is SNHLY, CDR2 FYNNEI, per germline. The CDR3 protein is CASSTGTGVGNQPQHF. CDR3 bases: TGTGCCAGCAGTACCGGGACAGGGGTAGGCAATCAGCCCCAGCATTTT.

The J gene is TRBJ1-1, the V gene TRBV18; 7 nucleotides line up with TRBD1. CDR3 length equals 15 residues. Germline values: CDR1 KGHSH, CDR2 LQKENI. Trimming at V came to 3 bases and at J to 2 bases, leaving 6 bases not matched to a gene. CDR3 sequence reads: CASSPRGQANTEAFF. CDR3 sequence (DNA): TGTGCCAGCTCACCCCGAGGACAGGCCAACACTGAAGCTTTCTTT. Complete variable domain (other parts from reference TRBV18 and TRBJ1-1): NAGVMQNPRHLVRRRGQEARLRCSPMKGHSHVYWYRQLPEEGLKFMVYLQKENIIDESGMPKERFSAEFPKEGPSILRIQQVVRGDSAAYFCASSPRGQANTEAFFGQGTRLTVV.

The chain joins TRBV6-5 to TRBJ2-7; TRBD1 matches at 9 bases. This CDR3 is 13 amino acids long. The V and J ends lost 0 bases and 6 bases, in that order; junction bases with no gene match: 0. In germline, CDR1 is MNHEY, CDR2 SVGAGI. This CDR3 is CASSYSTGGEQYF. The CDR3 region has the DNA TGTGCCAGCAGTTACTCGACAGGGGGCGAGCAGTACTTC.

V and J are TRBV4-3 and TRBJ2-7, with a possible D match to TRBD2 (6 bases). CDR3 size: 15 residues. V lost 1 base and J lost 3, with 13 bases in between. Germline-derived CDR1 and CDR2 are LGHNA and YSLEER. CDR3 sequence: CASSQGPSGDYEQYF. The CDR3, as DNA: TGCGCCAGCAGCCAAGGGCCTTCGGGGGACTACGAGCAGTACTTC.

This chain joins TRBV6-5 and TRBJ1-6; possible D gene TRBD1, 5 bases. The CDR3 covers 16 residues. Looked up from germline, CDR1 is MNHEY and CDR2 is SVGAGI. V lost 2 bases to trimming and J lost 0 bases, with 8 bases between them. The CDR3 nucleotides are TGTGCCAGCAGTTACGACAGAAGCTCCTATAATTCACCCCTCCACTTT. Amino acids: CASSYDRSSYNSPLHF.

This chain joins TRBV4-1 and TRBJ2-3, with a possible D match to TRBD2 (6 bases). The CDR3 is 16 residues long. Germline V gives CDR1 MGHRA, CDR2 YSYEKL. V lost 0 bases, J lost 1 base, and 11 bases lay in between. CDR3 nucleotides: TGCGCCAGCAGCCAAGATCCTGCGGGGCGCACAGATACGCAGTATTTT. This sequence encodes CASSQDPAGRTDTQYF.

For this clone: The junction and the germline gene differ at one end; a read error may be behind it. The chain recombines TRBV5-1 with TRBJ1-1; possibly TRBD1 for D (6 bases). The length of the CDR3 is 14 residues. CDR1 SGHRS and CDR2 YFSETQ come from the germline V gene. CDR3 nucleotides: TGCGCCAGCAGCTGGACAGACCCGAACTCTGAAGCTTTCTTT. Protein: CASSWTDPNSEAFF.

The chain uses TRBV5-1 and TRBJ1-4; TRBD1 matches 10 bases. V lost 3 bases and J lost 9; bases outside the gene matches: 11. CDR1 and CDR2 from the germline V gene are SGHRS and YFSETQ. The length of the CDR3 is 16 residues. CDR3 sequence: CASSSDPTGGVKKLFF. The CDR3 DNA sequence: TGCGCCAGCAGCTCAGACCCGACAGGGGGCGTCAAAAAACTGTTTTTT.

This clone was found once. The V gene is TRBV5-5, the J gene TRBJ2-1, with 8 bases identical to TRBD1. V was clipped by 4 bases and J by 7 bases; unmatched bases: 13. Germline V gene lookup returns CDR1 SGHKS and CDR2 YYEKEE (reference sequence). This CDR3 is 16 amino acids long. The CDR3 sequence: CASSPASTGVWNEQFF. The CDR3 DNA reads TGTGCCAGCAGCCCCGCATCGACAGGGGTTTGGAATGAGCAGTTCTTC.

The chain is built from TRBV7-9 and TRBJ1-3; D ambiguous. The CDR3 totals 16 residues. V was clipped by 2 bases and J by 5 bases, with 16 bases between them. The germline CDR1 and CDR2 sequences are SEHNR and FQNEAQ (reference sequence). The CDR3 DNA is TGTGCCAGCAGCTTATCCCAACCCATACAGAGAAACACCATATATTTT. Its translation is CASSLSQPIQRNTIYF. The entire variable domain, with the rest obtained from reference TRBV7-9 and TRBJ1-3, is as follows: DTGVSQNPRHKITKRGQNVTFRCDPISEHNRLYWYRQTLGQGPEFLTYFQNEAQLEKSRLLSDRFSAERPKGSFSTLEIQRTEQGDSAMYLCASSLSQPIQRNTIYFGEGSWLTVV.

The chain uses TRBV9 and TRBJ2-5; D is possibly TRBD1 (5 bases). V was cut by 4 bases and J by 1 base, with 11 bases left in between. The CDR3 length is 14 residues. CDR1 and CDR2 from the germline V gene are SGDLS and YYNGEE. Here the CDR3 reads CASSSSGFQETQYF. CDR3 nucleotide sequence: TGTGCCAGCAGCTCTTCAGGGTTCCAAGAGACCCAGTACTTC.